This T cell receptor (beta chain) was recovered during a study of T cells in women clearing cervical HPV infection. Dot-blot hybridization genotyped cervical HPV amplified with MY09/MY11 PCR. Sequencing was performed with immunoSEQ multiplex PCR; in TCRdb, only in-frame clones are kept and a portion is missing. The repertoire table contains tens of thousands of clones. Regarding this clone: The missing CDR3 end, 3 residues past where the read stops, is filled in from the germline J gene.

V dropped 3 bases and J dropped 1 base, with 7 bases sitting between them. The CDR3 extends over 14 amino acids. The germline V gene has CDR1 MNHNS and CDR2 SASEGT. V is TRBV6-1 and J is TRBJ2-1; possibly TRBD1 for D (5 bases). The sample taken for sequencing was blood buffy coat. This receptor was taken from a woman between 18 and 70 years old with a cervical HPV16 infection that either progressed to CIN3+ or cleared (not recorded which). CDR3 DNA, as far as it was read: TGTGCCAGCAGTGACAGGGCATCCTACAATGAG. Its translation: CASSDRASYNE. The full CDR3 sequence reads CASSDRASYNEQFF.